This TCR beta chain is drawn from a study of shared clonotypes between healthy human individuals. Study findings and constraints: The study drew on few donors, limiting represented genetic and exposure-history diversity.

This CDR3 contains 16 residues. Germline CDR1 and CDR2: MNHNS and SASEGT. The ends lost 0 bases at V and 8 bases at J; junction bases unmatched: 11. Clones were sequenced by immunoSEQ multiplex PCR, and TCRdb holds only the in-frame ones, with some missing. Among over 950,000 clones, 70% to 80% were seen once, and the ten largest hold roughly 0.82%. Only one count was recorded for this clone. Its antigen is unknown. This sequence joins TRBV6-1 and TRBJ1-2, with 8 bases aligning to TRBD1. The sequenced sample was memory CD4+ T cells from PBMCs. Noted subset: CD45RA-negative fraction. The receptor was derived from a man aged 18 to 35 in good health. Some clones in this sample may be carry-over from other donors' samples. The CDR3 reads CASSEAGTGRVGGYTF. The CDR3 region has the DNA TGTGCCAGCAGTGAAGCGGGGACAGGTCGGGTAGGGGGCTACACCTTC.